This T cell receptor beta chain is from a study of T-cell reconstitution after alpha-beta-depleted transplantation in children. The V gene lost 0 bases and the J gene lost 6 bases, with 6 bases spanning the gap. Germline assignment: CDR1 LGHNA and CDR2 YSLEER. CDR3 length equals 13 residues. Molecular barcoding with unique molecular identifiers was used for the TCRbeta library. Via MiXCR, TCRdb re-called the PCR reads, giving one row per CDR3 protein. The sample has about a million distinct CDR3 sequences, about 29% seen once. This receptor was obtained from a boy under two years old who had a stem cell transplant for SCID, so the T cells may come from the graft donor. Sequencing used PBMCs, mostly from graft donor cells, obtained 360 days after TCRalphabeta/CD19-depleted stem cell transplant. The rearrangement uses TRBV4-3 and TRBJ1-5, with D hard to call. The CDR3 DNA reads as TGCGCCAGCAGCCAAGAAACGAGTCAGCCCCAGCATTTT. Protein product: CASSQETSQPQHF.